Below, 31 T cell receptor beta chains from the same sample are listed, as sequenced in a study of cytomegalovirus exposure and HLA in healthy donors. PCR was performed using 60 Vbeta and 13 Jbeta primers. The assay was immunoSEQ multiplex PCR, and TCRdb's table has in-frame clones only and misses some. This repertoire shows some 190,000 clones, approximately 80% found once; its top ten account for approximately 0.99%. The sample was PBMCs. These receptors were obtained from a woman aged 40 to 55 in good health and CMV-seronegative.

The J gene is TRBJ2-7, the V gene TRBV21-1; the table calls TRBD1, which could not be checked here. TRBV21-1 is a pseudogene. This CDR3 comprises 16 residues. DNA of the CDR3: TGTGCCAGCAGCAAAACCCTCGGGACAGGGAACTACGAGCAGTACTTC. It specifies CASSKTLGTGNYEQYF.

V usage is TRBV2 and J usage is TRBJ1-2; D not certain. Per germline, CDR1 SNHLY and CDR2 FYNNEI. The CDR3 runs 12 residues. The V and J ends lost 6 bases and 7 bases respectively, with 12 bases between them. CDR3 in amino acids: CASSVRLGGYTF. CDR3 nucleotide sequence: TGTGCCAGCAGCGTCAGACTAGGTGGCTACACCTTC.

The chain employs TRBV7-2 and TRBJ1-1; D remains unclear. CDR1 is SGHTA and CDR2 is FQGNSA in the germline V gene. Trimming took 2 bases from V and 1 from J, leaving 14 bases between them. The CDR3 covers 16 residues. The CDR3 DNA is TGTGCCAGCAGCTTACCCCCCCCGGGAAGGAACACTGAAGCTTTCTTT. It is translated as CASSLPPPGRNTEAFF.

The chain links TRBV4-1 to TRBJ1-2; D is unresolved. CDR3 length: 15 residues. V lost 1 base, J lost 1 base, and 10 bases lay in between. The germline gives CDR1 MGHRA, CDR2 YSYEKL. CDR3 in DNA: TGCGCCAGCAGCCAAGGTCCACAGATTAACTATGGCTACACCTTC. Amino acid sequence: CASSQGPQINYGYTF.

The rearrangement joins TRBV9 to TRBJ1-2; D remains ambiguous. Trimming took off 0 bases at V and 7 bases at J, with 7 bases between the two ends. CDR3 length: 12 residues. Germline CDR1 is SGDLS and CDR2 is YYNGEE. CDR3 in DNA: TGTGCCAGCAGCGTAGGCCGGGGTGGCTACACCTTC. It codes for CASSVGRGGYTF.

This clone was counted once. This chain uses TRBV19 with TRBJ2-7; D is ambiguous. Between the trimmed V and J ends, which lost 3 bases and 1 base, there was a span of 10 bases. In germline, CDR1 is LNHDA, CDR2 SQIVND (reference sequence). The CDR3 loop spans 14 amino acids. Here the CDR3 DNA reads TGTGCCAGTAGTATGGGCTATCCTTCCTACGAGCAGTACTTC. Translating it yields CASSMGYPSYEQYF.

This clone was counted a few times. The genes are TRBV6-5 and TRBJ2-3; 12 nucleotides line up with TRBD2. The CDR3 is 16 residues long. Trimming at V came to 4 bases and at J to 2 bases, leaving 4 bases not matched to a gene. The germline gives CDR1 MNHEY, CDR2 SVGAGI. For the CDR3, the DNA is TGTGCCAGCAGTTCGGGACTAGCGGGCTACACAGATACGCAGTATTTT. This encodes CASSSGLAGYTDTQYF.

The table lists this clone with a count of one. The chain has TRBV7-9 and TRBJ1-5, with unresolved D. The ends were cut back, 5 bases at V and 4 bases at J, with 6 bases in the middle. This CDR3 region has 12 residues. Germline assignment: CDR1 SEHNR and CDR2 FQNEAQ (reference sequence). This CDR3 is CASSPGNQPQHF. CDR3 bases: TGTGCCAGCAGCCCGGGAAATCAGCCCCAGCATTTT.

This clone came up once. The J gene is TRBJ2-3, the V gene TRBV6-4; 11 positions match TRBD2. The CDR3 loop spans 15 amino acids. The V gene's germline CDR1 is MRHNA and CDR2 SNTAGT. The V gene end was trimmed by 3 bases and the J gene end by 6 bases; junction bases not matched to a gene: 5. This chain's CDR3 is CASSELAGAADTQYF. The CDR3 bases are TGTGCCAGCAGTGAACTAGCGGGAGCGGCGGATACGCAGTATTTT.

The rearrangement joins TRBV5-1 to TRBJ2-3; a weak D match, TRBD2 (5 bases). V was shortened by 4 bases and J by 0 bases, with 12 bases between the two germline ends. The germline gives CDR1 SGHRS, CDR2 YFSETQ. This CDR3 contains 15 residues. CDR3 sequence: CASSLSSGSTDTQYF. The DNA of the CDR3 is TGCGCCAGCAGCCTCAGCTCGGGGAGCACAGATACGCAGTATTTT.

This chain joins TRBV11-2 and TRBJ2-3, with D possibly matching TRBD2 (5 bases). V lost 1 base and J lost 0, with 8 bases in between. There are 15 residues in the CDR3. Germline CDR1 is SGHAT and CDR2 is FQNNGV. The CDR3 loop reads CASSLGGRSTDTQYF. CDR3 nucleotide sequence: TGTGCCAGCAGCTTAGGCGGGCGGAGCACAGATACGCAGTATTTT.

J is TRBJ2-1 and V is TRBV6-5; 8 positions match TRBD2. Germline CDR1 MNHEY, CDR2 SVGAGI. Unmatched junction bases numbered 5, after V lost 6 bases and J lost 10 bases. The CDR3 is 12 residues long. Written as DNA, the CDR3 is TGTGCCAGCAGGCCCGGGGGGGGAGAGCAGTTCTTC. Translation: CASRPGGGEQFF.

CDR3: CASSAPGQITYNEQFF. The CDR3 region has the DNA TGTGCCAGCAGTGCGCCGGGACAGATAACCTACAATGAGCAGTTCTTC. V is TRBV25-1 and J is TRBJ2-1; 7 nucleotides align to TRBD1. The germline gives CDR1 MGHDK, CDR2 SYGVNS. J gave up 2 bases and V 4 bases, and 8 bases lay outside the gene matches. This CDR3 spans 16 amino acids.

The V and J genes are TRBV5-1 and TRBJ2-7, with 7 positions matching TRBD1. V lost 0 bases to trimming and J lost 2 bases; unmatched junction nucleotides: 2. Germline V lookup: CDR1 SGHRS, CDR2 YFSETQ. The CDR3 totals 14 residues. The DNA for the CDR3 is TGCGCCAGCAGCTTGGGGGACAGAGCCTACGAGCAGTACGTC. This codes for CASSLGDRAYEQYV.

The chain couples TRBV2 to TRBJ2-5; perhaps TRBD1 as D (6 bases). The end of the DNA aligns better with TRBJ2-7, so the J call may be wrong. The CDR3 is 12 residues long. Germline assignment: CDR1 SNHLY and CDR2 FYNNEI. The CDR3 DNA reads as TGTGCCAGCAGCGGGGACACCTACGAGCAGTACTTC. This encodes CASSGDTYEQYF.

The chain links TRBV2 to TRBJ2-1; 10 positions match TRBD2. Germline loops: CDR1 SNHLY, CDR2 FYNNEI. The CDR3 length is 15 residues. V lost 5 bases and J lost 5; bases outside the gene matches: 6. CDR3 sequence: CASSLSAGGNNEQFF. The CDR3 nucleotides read TGTGCCAGCAGTCTCTCAGCGGGAGGGAACAATGAGCAGTTCTTC. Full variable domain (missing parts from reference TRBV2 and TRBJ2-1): EPEVTQTPSHQVTQMGQEVILRCVPISNHLYFYWYRQILGQKVEFLVSFYNNEISEKSEIFDDQFSVERPDGSNFTLKIRSTKLEDSAMYFCASSLSAGGNNEQFFGPGTRLTVL.

The CDR3 DNA reads as TGTGCCAGCAGCGTAGGCGGGAGTGAAGAGACCCAGTACTTC. The encoded protein is CASSVGGSEETQYF. V gene TRBV9 combines with J gene TRBJ2-5, with 7 positions matching TRBD2. The germline gives CDR1 SGDLS, CDR2 YYNGEE. V shed 0 bases, J shed 3 bases, and the junction held 2 bases outside the gene matches. The CDR3 has 14 amino acids.

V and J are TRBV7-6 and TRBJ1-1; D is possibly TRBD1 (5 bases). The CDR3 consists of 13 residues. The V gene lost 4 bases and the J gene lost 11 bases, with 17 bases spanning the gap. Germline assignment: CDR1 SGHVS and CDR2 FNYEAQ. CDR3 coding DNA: TGTGCCAGCAGCTCCCCAGGGCCAGGGAGGGCTTTCTTT. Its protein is CASSSPGPGRAFF.

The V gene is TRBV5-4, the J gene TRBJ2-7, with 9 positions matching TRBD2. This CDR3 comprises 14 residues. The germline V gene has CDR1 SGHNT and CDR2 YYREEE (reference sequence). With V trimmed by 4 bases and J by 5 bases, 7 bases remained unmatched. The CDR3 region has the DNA TGTGCCAGCAGCCGGGCGGGGGGGGGCGACGAGCAGTACGTC. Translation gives CASSRAGGGDEQYV.

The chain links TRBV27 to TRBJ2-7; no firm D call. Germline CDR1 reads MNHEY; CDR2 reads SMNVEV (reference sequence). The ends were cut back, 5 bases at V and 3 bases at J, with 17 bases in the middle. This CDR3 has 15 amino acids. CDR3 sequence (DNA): TGTGCCAGCAGTCCCCTCGGTGCAACGGTCTACGAGCAGTACTTC. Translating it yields CASSPLGATVYEQYF.

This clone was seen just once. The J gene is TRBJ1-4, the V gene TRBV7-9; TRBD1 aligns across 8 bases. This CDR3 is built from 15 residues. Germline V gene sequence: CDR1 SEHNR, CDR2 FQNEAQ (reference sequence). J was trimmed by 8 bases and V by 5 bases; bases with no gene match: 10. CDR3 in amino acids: CASSPHRGAGEKLFF. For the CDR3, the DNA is TGTGCCAGCAGCCCTCACAGGGGGGCGGGCGAAAAACTGTTTTTT.

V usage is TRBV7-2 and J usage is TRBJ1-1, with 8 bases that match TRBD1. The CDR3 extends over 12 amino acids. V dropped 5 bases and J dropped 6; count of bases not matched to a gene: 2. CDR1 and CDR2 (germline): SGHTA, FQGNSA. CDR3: CASSTGQAEAFF. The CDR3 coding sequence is TGTGCCAGCAGCACGGGACAGGCTGAAGCTTTCTTT.

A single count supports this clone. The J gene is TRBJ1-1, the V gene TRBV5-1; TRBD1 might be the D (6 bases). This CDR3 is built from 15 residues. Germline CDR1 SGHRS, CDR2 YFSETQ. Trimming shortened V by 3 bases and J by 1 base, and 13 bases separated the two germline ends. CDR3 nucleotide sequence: TGCGCCAGCAGCTCTTTGACAGGCAGGAACACTGAAGCTTTCTTT. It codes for CASSSLTGRNTEAFF.

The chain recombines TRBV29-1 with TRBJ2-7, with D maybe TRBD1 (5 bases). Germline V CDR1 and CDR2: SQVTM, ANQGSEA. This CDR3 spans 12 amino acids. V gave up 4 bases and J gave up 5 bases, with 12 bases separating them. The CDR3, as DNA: TGCAGCGTTGGTCAGGGCGTCAACGAGCAGTACTTC. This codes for CSVGQGVNEQYF.

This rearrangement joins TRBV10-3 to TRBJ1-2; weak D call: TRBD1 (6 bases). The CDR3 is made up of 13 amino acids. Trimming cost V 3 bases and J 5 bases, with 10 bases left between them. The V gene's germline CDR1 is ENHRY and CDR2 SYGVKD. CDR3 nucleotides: TGTGCCATCAGTGAAGTAGGACAGTATGGCTACACCTTC. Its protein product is CAISEVGQYGYTF.

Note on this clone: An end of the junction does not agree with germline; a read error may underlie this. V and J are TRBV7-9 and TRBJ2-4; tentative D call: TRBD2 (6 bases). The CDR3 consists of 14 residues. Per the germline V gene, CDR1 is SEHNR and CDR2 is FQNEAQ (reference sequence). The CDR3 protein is CSSMAGLYGNIQYF. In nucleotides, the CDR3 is TGTTCCAGCATGGCGGGGTTGTATGGAAACATTCAGTACTTC. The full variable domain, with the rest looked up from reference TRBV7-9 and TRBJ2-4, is DTGVSQNPRHKITKRGQNVTFRCDPISEHNRLYWYRQTLGQGPEFLTYFQNEAQLEKSRLLSDRFSAERPKGSFSTLEIQRTEQGDSAMYLCSSMAGLYGNIQYFGAGTRLSVL.

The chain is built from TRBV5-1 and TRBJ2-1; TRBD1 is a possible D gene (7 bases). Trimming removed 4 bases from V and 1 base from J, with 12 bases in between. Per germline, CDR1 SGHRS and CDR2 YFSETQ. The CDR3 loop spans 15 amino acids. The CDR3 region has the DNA TGCGCCAGCAGCCCAGCAGGGGGGTCCTACAATGAGCAGTTCTTC. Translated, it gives CASSPAGGSYNEQFF.

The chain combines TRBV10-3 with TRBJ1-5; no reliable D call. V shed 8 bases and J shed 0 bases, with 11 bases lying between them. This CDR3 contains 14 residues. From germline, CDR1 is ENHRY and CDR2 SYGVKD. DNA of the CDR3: TGTGCCATCGGAGTGAATTATAGCAATCAGCCCCAGCATTTT. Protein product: CAIGVNYSNQPQHF.

CDR3 residues: CASSPPAGTYEQYF. For the CDR3, the DNA is TGTGCCAGCTCACCACCGGCGGGTACCTACGAGCAGTACTTC. The J gene is TRBJ2-7, the V gene TRBV18; perhaps TRBD2 as D (5 bases). CDR3 length: 14 amino acids. V lost 0 bases and J 2 bases, leaving 8 bases between the germline ends. Germline V gives CDR1 KGHSH, CDR2 LQKENI.

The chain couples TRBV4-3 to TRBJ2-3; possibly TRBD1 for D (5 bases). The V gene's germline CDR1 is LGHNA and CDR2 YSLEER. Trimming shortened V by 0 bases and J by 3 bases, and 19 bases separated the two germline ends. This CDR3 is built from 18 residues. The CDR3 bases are TGCGCCAGCAGCCAAGATTATTATGCAGATAAGGGGACAGATACGCAGTATTTT. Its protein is CASSQDYYADKGTDTQYF.

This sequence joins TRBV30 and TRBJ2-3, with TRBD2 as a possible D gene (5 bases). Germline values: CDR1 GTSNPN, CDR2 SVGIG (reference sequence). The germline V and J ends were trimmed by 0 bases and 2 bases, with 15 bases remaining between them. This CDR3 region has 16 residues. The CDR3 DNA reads TGTGCCTGGAGTGTAGGTACAGCGGACTTCACAGATACGCAGTATTTT. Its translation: CAWSVGTADFTDTQYF.